The table lists the clone carrying this TCR beta chain with many counts. Its antigen is as yet unknown. CDR3 regions were amplified by Arm-PCR using iRepertoire HTBI primers to build TCR beta libraries. One entry per CDR3 protein, called by TCRdb with MiXCR from the multiplex PCR reads. The sample contains 400,000 or so distinct CDR3 sequences, around a quarter of which appear only once. The record originates from a study of regulatory T cells in long-lasting Graves disease. General study results and limits: Researchers reported studying only peripheral blood, not thyroid tissue.

Germline-derived CDR1 and CDR2 are KGHDR and SFDVKD. The CDR3 has 13 amino acids. Between the trimmed V and J ends, which lost 6 bases and 0 bases, there was a span of 7 bases. Stated time point: persistent/refractory GD, antithyroid drugs over 5 years with positive TRAb. Following extraction of RNA from PBMCs, that RNA was used to make the TCR library. The sample consisted of peripheral blood mononuclear cells (PBMCs), taken when the disease was refractory, from a patient treated with antithyroid drugs. The clonotype was recovered from a female donor with Graves disease. The rearrangement links TRBV24-1 to TRBJ1-1, with D possibly TRBD1 on 5 matching bases. This chain's CDR3 is CATSRGMNTEAFF. In DNA form, the CDR3 reads TGTGCCACCAGTCGGGGGATGAACACTGAAGCTTTCTTT.